This TCR beta chain was retrieved from a study of blood T cell repertoires in COVID-19. Study-level background: The origin of the acute and convalescent COVID-19 samples was the United States, Italy and Spain.

The V end lost 3 bases, the J end lost 0 bases, and 8 bases lay between the germline ends. The length of the CDR3 is 15 residues. Germline assignment: CDR1 SEHNR and CDR2 FQNEAQ (reference sequence). Per the original data handling: Reference gene primer amplification in the assay estimated nucleated cell counts. TCRdb's copy holds only in-frame clones and misses some; the assay was immunoSEQ multiplex PCR. V and J calls and clone size are copied from that table; D and trimming were computed from the DNA. The table lists about 72,000 clones, about nine tenths of them singletons. The origin of this receptor is a man aged 25 to 40 with acute or convalescent COVID-19. The sequencing input was peripheral blood. V usage is TRBV7-9 and J usage is TRBJ2-2, with D unclear. CDR3 residues: CASSFGGTNTGELFF. The CDR3 DNA sequence: TGTGCCAGCAGCTTTGGCGGAACGAACACCGGGGAGCTGTTTTTT. The variable domain in full, completed from reference TRBV7-9 and TRBJ2-2, reads DTGVSQNPRHKITKRGQNVTFRCDPISEHNRLYWYRQTLGQGPEFLTYFQNEAQLEKSRLLSDRFSAERPKGSFSTLEIQRTEQGDSAMYLCASSFGGTNTGELFFGEGSRLTVL.